This TCR beta chain was identified in a study of CD8+CD57+ T cells in acquired aplastic anemia. Looking at the study overall: Each DNA sample taken from sorted CD4+ and CD8+ cells came to around 3.4 ug on average. Study-wide points: Both patients and controls carried the same twenty-nine CD8+ CDR3 sequences.

Genomic DNA, the template, was used for profiling of the TCR beta VDJ and CDR3. A single record per CDR3 protein comes from TCRdb applying MiXCR to the reads. Counted here are 110,000 or so distinct CDR3 sequences, 50% to 60% occurring once; the ten biggest clones make up 25% to 30%. Trimming cost V 7 bases and J 6 bases, with 16 bases left between them. CDR3 size: 14 residues. CDR1 is MNHNS and CDR2 is SASEGT in the germline V gene. Sequenced patients had shown CD8+CD57+ cell expansion by flow cytometry. With no exception, the patients had severe acquired aplastic anemia. In its sample, this clonotype was seen a few times. Its antigen is not known.

The chain combines TRBV6-1 with TRBJ1-5; maybe TRBD1 (5 bases). This receptor was obtained from a human donor with aplastic anemia. The sample consisted of sorted CD4+, CD8+, or CD8+CD57+ T cells (not recorded which) from PBMCs. The CDR3 sequence is CASKGRGMSQPQHF. The CDR3 DNA sequence: TGTGCCAGCAAGGGCCGGGGGATGAGTCAGCCCCAGCATTTT.